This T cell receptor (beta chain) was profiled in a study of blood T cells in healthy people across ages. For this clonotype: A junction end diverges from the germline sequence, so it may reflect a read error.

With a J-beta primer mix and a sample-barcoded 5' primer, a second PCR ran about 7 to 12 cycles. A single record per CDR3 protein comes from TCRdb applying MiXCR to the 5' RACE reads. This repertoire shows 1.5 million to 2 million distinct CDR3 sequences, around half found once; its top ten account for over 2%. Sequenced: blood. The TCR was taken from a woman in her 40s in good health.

For the CDR3, the DNA is TGTACCAGCAGACCCGTACCGAACACTGAAGCTTTCTTT. This gives the protein CTSRPVPNTEAFF. The chain is built from TRBV6-2 or TRBV6-3 and TRBJ1-1, with D unresolved. CDR1 is MNHEY and CDR2 is SVGEGT in the germline V gene. The length of the CDR3 is 13 residues.